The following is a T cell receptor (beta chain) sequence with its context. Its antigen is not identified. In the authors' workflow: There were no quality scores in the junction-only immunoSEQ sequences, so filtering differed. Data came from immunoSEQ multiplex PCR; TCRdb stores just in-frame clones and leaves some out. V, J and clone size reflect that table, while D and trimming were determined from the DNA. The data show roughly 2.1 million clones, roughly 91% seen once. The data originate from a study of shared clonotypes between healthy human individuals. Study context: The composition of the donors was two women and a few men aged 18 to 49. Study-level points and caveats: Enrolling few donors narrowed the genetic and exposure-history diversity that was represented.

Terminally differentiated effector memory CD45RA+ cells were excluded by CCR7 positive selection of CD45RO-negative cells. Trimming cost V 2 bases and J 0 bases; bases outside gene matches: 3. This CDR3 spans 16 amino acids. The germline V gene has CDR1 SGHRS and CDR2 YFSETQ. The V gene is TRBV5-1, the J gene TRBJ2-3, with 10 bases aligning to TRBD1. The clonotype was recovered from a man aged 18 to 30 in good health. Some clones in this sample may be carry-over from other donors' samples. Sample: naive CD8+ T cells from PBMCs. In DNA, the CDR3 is TGCGCCAGCAGCTTTCAGGGACAGGGGAGCACAGATACGCAGTATTTT. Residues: CASSFQGQGSTDTQYF.